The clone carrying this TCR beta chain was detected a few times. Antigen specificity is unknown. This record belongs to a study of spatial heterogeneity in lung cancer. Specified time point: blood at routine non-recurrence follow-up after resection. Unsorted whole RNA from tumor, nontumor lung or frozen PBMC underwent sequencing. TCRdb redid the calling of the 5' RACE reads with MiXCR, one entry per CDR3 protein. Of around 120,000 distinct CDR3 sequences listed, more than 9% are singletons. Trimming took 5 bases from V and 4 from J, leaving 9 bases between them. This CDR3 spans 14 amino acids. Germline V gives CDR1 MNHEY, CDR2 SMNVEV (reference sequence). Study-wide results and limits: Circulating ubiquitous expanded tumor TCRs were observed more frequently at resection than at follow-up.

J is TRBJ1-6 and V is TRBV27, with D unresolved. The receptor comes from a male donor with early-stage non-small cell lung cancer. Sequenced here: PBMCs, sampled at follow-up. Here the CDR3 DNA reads TGTGCCAGCAGTCTCAAGTTATATAATTCACCCCTCCACTTT. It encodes CASSLKLYNSPLHF.